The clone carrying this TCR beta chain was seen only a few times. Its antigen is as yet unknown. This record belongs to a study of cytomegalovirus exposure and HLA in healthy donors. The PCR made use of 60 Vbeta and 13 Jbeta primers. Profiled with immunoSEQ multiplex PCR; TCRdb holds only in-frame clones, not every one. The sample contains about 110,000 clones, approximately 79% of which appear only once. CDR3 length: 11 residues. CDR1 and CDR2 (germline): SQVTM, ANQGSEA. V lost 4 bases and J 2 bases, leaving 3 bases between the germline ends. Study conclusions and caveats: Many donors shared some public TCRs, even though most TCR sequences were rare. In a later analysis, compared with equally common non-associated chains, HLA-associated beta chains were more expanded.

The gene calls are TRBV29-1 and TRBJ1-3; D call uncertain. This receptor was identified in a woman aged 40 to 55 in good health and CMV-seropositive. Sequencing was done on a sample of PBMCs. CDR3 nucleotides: TGCAGCGTTGTAACTGGAAACACCATATATTTT. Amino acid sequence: CSVVTGNTIYF. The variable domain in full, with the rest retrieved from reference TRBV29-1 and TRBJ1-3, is SAVISQKPSRDICQRGTSLTIQCQVDSQVTMMFWYRQQPGQSLTLIATANQGSEATYESGFVIDKFPISRPNLTFSTLTVSNMSPEDSSIYLCSVVTGNTIYFGEGSWLTVV.